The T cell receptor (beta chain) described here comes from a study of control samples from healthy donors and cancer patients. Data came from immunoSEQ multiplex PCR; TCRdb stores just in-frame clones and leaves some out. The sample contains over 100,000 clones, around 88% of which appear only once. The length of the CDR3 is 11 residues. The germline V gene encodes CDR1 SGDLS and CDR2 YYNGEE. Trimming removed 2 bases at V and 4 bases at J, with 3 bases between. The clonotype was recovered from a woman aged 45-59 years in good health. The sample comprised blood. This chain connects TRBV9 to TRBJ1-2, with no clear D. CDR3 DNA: TGTGCCAGCAGCGTCGTCTATGGCTACACCTTC. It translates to CASSVVYGYTF. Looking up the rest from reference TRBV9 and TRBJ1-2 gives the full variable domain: DSGVTQTPKHLITATGQRVTLRCSPRSGDLSVYWYQQSLDQGLQFLIQYYNGEERAKGNILERFSAQQFPDLHSELNLSSLELGDSALYFCASSVVYGYTFGSGTRLTVV.